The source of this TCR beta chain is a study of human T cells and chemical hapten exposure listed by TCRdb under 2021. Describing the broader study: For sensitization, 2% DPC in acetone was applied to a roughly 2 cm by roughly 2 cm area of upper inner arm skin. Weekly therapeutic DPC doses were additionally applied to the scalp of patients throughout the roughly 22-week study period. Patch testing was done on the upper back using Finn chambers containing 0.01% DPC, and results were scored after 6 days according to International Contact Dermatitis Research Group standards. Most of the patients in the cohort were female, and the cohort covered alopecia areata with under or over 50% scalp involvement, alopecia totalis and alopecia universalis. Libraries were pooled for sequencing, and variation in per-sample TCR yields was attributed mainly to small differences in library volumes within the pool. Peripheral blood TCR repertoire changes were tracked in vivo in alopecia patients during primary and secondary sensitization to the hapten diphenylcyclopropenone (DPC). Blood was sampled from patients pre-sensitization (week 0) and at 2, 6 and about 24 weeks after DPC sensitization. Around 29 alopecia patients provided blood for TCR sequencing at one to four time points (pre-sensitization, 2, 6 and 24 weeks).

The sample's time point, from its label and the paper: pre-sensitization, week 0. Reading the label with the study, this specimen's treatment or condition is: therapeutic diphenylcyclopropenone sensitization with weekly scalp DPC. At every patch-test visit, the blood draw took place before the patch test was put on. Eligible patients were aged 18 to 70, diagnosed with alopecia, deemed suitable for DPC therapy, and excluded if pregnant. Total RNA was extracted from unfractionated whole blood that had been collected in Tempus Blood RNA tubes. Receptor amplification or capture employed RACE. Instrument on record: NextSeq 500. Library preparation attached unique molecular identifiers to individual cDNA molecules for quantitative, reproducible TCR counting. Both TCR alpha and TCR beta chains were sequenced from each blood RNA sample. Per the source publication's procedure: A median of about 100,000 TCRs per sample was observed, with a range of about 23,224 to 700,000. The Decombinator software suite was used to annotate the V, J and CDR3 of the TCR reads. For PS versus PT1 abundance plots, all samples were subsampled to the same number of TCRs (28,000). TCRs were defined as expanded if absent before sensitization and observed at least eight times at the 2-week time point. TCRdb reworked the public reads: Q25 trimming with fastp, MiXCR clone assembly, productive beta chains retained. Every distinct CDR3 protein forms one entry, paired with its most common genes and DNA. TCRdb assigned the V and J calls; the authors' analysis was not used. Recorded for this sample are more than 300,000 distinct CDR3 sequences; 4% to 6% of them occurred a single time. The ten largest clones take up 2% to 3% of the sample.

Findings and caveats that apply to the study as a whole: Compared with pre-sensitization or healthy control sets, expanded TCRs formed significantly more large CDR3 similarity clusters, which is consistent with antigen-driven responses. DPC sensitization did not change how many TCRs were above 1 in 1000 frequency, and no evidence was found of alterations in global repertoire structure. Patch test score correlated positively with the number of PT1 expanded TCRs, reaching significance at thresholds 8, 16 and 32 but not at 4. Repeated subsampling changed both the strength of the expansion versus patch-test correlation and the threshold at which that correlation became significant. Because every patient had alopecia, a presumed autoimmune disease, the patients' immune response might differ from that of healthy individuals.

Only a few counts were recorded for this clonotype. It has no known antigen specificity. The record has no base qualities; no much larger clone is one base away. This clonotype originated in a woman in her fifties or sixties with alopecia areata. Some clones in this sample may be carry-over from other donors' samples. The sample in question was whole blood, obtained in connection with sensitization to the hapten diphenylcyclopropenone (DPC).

In nucleotide form, the sequence is TGTGCCAGCAGTGACTCAACGGGGTCCACAGATACGCAGTATTTT. It codes for CASSDSTGSTDTQYF. The chain links TRBV6-4 with TRBJ2-3; the D gene is possibly TRBD2, with 5 bases matching. V lost 0 bases and J lost 2 bases; the stretch between them is 9 bases long. The CDR3 starts with the cysteine, ends with the phenylalanine, and has 15 residues. Only the CDR3 DNA stays, 45 bases, in frame from base 1. Via the germline V gene, CDR1 is MRHNA and CDR2 SNTAGT.